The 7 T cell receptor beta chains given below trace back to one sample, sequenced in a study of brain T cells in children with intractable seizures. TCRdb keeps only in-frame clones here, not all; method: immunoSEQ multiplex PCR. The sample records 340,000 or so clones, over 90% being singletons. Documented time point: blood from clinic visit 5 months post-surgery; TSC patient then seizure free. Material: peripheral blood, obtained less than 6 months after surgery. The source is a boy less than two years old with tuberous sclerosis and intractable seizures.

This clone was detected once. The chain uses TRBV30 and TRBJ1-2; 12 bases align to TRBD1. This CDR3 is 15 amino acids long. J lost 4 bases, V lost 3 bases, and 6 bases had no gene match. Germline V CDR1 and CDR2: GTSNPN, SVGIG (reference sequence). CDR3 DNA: TGTGCCTGGAGGGATGGGACAGGGGGCTTCTATGGCTACACCTTC. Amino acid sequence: CAWRDGTGGFYGYTF.

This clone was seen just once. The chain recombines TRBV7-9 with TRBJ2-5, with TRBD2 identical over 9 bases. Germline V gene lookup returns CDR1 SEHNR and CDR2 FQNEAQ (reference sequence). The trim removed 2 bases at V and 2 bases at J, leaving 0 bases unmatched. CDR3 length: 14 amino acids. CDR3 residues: CASSLLAGQETQYF. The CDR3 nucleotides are TGTGCCAGCAGCTTACTAGCGGGACAAGAGACCCAGTACTTC.

The CDR3 loop reads CATSDSIIVRAGADTQYF. CDR3 coding DNA: TGTGCCACCAGTGATTCGATCATCGTCAGGGCGGGCGCAGATACGCAGTATTTT. The chain employs TRBV24-1 and TRBJ2-3; D is tentatively TRBD1 or TRBD2 (5 bases each). Germline-derived CDR1 and CDR2 are KGHDR and SFDVKD. CDR3 size: 18 residues. Trimming removed 2 bases at V and 4 bases at J, with 21 bases between.

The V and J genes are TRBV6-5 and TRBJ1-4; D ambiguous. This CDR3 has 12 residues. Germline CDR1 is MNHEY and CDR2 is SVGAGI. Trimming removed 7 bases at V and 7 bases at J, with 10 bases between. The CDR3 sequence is CASTGMFEKLFF. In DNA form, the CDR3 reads TGTGCCAGCACGGGGATGTTTGAAAAACTGTTTTTT.

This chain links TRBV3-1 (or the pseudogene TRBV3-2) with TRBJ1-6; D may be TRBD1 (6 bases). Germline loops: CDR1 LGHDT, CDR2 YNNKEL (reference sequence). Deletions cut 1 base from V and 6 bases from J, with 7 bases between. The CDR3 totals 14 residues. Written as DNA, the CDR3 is TGTGCCAGCAGCCAAGGGGGGCCTAATTCACCCCTCCACTTT. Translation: CASSQGGPNSPLHF.

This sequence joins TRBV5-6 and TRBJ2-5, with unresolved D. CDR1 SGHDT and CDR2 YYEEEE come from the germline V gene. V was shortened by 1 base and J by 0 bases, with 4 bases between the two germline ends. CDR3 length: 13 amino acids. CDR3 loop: CASSLTYQETQYF. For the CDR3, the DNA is TGTGCCAGCAGCTTGACATACCAAGAGACCCAGTACTTC.

CDR3 region: CASSATGRAAGGAFF. The CDR3 DNA sequence: TGTGCCAGCAGCGCTACAGGACGAGCAGCGGGGGGAGCTTTCTTT. The chain combines TRBV5-6 with TRBJ1-1, with D maybe TRBD1 (5 bases). CDR1 and CDR2 from the germline V gene are SGHDT and YYEEEE. CDR3 length: 15 amino acids. Trimming left V 4 bases short and J 10 bases short, with 23 bases between.